These 2 T cell receptor beta chains originate from one sample sequenced in a study of technical replicates of blood from a few donors. Using immunoSEQ multiplex PCR, the repertoire was profiled, and TCRdb retains in-frame clones only, with some absent. Altogether roughly 60,000 clones are present, around 92% being singletons, with the ten largest covering 4% to 5.5%. The sequencing sample was made of PBMCs. These TCRs come from a human donor in good health. Some clones in this sample may be carry-over from other donors' samples.

The genes are TRBV7-2 and TRBJ1-4; tentative D call: TRBD1 (5 bases). The CDR3 is made up of 13 amino acids. Trimming shortened V by 3 bases and J by 7 bases, and 9 bases separated the two germline ends. Germline loops: CDR1 SGHTA, CDR2 FQGNSA. DNA of the CDR3: TGTGCCAGCAGCTTGGCAAGGGGTGAAAAACTGTTTTTT. Amino acids: CASSLARGEKLFF.

The chain carries TRBV7-8 and TRBJ1-6; the D is unclear. There are 13 residues in the CDR3. The germline V and J ends were trimmed by 1 base and 7 bases, with 5 bases remaining between them. CDR1 and CDR2 (germline): SGHVS, FQNEAQ. The CDR3 sequence: CASSLVENSPLHF. DNA for the CDR3: TGTGCCAGCAGCTTAGTAGAGAATTCACCCCTCCACTTT.